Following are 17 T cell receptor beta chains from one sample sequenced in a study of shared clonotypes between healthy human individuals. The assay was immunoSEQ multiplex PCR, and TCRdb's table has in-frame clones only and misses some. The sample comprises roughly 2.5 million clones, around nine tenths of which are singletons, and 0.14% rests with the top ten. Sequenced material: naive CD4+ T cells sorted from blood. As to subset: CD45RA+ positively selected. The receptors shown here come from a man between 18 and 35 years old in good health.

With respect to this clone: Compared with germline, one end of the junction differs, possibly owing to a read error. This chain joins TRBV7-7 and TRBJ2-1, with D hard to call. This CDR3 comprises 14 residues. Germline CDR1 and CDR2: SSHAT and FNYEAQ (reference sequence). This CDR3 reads CASSPNSMAGEQFF. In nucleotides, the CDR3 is TGTGCTAGCAGCCCAAACTCGATGGCTGGTGAGCAGTTCTTC.

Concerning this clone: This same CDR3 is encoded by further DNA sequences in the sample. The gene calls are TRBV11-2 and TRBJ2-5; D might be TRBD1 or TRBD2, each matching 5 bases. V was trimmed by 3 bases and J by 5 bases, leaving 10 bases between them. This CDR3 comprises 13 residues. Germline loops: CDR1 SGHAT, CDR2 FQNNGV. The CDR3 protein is CASSFGDGETQYF. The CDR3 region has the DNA TGTGCCAGCAGCTTCGGGGACGGTGAGACCCAGTACTTC.

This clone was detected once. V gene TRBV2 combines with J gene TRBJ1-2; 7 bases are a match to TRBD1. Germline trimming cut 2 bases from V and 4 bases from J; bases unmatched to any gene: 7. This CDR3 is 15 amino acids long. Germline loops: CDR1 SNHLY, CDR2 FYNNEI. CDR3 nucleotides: TGTGCCAGCAGTGAAAAAACAGGGGTGGTCTATGGCTACACCTTC. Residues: CASSEKTGVVYGYTF.

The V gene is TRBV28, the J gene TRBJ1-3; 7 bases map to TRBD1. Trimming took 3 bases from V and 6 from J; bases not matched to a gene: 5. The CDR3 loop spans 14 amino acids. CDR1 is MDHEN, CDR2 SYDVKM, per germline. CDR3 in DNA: TGTGCCAGCAGTTTGCCAGGGGGTGCAAACACCATATATTTT. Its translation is CASSLPGGANTIYF.

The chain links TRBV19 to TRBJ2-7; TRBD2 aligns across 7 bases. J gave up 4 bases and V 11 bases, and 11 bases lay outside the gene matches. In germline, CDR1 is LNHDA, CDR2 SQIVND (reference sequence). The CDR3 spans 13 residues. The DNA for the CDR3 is TGTGCCTCCTCCCGGGACTATATGTACGAGCAGTACTTC. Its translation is CASSRDYMYEQYF.

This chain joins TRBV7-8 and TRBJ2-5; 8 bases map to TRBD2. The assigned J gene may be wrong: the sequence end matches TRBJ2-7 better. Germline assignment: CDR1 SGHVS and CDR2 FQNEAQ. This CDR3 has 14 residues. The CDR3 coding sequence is TGTGCCAGCAGCCCAGGACTAGCCGCCAACGAGCAGTACTTC. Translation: CASSPGLAANEQYF.

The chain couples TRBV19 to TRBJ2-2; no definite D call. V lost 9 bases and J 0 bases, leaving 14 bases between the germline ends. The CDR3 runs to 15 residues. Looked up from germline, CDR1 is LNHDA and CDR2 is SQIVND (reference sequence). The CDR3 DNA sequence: TGTGCCAGCCGTATAGCCGCTGCGAACACCGGGGAGCTGTTTTTT. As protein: CASRIAAANTGELFF.

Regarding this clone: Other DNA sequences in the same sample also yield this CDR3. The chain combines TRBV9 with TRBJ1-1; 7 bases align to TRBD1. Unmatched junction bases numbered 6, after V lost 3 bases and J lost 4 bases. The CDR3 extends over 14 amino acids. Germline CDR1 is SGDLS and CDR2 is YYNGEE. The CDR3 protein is CASSAQGGGTEAFF. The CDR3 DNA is TGTGCCAGCAGCGCCCAGGGGGGGGGCACTGAAGCTTTCTTT.

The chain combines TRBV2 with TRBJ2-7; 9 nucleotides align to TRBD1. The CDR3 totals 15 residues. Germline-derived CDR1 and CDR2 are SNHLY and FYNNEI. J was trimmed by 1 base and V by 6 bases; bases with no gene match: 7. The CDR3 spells CASRPQQGASYEQYF. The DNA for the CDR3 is TGTGCCAGCAGGCCACAACAGGGGGCTTCCTACGAGCAGTACTTC. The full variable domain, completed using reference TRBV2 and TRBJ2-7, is EPEVTQTPSHQVTQMGQEVILRCVPISNHLYFYWYRQILGQKVEFLVSFYNNEISEKSEIFDDQFSVERPDGSNFTLKIRSTKLEDSAMYFCASRPQQGASYEQYFGPGTRLTVT.

CDR3 coding DNA: TGTGCCACCCGGGACACGAACACTGAAGCTTTCTTT. This translates into CATRDTNTEAFF. The V and J genes are TRBV10-3 and TRBJ1-1; tentative D call: TRBD1 (6 bases). The CDR3 is 12 amino acids. V gave up 10 bases and J gave up 1 base, with 10 bases separating them. Germline V gives CDR1 ENHRY, CDR2 SYGVKD.

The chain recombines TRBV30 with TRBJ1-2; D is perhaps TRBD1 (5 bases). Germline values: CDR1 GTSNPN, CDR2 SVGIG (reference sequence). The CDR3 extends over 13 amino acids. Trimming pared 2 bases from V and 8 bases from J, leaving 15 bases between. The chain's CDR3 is CAWSPPGFGGYTF. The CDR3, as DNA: TGTGCCTGGAGTCCGCCAGGGTTTGGCGGCTACACCTTC.

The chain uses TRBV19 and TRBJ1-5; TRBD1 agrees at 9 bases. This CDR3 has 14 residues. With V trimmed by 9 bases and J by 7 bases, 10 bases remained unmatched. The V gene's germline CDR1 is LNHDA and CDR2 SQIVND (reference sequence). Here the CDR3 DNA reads TGTGCCAGCACCGTACAGGGGGCTGAACAGCCCCAGCATTTT. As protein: CASTVQGAEQPQHF.

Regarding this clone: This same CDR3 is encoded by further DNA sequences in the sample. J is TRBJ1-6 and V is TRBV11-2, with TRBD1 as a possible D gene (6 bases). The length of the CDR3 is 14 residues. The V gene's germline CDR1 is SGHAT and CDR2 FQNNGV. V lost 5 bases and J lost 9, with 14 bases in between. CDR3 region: CASSPQGGGSPLHF. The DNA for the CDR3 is TGTGCCAGCAGCCCACAGGGAGGGGGTTCACCCCTCCACTTT.

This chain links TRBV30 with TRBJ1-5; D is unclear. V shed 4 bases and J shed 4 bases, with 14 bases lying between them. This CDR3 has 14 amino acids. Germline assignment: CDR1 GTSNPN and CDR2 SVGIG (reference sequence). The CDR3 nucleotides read TGTGCCTGGACCCAGACTCTTTTTAATCAGCCCCAGCATTTT. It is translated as CAWTQTLFNQPQHF.

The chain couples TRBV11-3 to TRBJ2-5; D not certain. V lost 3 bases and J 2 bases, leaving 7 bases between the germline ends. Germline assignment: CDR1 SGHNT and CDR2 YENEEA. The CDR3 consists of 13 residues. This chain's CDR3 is CASSLTQQETQYF. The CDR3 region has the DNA TGTGCCAGCAGCTTGACACAGCAAGAGACCCAGTACTTC.

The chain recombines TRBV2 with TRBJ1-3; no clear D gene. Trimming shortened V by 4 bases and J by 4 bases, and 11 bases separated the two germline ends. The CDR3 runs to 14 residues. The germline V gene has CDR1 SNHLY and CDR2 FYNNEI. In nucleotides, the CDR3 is TGTGCCAGCAGTGTGGACCCAAAAGGAAACACCATATATTTT. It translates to CASSVDPKGNTIYF. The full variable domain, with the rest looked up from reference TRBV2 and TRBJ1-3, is EPEVTQTPSHQVTQMGQEVILRCVPISNHLYFYWYRQILGQKVEFLVSFYNNEISEKSEIFDDQFSVERPDGSNFTLKIRSTKLEDSAMYFCASSVDPKGNTIYFGEGSWLTVV.

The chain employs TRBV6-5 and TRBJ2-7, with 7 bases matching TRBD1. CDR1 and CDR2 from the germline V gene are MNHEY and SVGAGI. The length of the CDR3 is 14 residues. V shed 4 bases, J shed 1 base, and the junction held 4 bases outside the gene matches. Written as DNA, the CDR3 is TGTGCCAGCAGTTTGGGACAGAGTTCCTACGAGCAGTACTTC. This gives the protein CASSLGQSSYEQYF.